The TCR beta chain under discussion was sequenced for a study of blood T cell repertoires in COVID-19. Original processing notes: Nucleated cell counts were estimated from reference gene primer amplification. The table came from immunoSEQ multiplex PCR; TCRdb's copy has only in-frame clones and leaves some out. That table is the source of V, J and clone size, and D and trimming were worked out from the DNA. The sample has approximately 190,000 clones; roughly 89% are singletons. V lost 10 bases and J lost 7, with 20 bases in between. CDR1 and CDR2 from the germline V gene are ENHRY and SYGVKD. This CDR3 has 13 residues. Participant ages covered roughly 18 to 89 years across 25 or so US areas. A COVID-19 case was met by exposed participants within 2 weeks before study entry.

The gene calls are TRBV10-3 and TRBJ2-7; tentative D call: TRBD1 (6 bases). The sample comprised PBMCs or T cells enriched from blood (not recorded which). The sequence was obtained from a woman aged 25-40 years who had been exposed to COVID-19. In DNA form, the CDR3 reads TGTGCCACTACCTCCCTGGGGGCGGATGAGCAGTACTTC. Translating gives CATTSLGADEQYF.